These 4 T cell receptor beta chains were all obtained from the same sample, sequenced in a study of technical replicates of blood from several donors (dated by TCRdb to the late 2010s). Preparation of the library involved the immunoSEQ multiplex PCR assay. Not all clones reach the TCRdb copy of this immuneACCESS table, which keeps in-frame sequences only. Checked studies attribute under half of the gap to unresolved V genes and leave the rest unexplained. Within this sample are about 80,000 clones, with around 97% of them counted one time only. The top ten constitute over 0.15% of the sample. The sequenced material came from T cells isolated from PBMCs. The receptors were gathered from a human donor in good health.

The chain joins TRBV7-8 to TRBJ1-5; TRBD1 aligns across 7 bases. This CDR3 is built from 18 residues. CDR1 and CDR2 (germline): SGHVS, FQNEAQ. V lost 5 bases, J lost 1 base, and 14 bases stayed unmatched. Here the CDR3 reads CASSPRDSGPLSNQPQHF. CDR3 sequence (DNA): TGTGCCAGCAGCCCCCGGGACAGCGGCCCTCTAAGCAATCAGCCCCAGCATTTT. The full variable domain, completed using reference TRBV7-8 and TRBJ1-5, is GAGVSQSPRYKVAKRGQDVALRCDPISGHVSLFWYQQALGQGPEFLTYFQNEAQLDKSGLPSDRFFAERPEGSVSTLKIQRTQQEDSAVYLCASSPRDSGPLSNQPQHFGDGTRLSIL.

The V and J genes are TRBV5-1 and TRBJ2-5; D is perhaps TRBD1 (5 bases). Deletions cut 0 bases from V and 3 bases from J, with 9 bases between. Germline-derived CDR1 and CDR2 are SGHRS and YFSETQ. This CDR3 is built from 14 residues. The CDR3 DNA reads TGCGCCAGCAGCTTGGGGTTCAGGGAAGAGACCCAGTACTTC. It specifies CASSLGFREETQYF.

The CDR3 DNA is TGCGCCAGCAGTGGAAGACTAGCAGATACGCAGTATTTT. It translates to CASSGRLADTQYF. This chain links TRBV10-1 with TRBJ2-3, with D perhaps TRBD2 (6 bases). The CDR3 has 13 amino acids. Trimming stripped 4 bases from V and 4 bases from J, with 9 bases between. Germline V gene lookup returns CDR1 WNHNN and CDR2 SYGVQD (reference sequence).

The chain couples TRBV28 to TRBJ2-1; D might be TRBD2 (5 bases). In germline, CDR1 is MDHEN, CDR2 SYDVKM. CDR3 length: 15 amino acids. V was shortened by 6 bases and J by 0 bases, with 12 bases between the two germline ends. The CDR3 loop reads CASSRGPGSYNEQFF. Here the CDR3 DNA reads TGTGCCAGCAGCCGGGGTCCCGGCTCCTACAATGAGCAGTTCTTC.